This TCR beta chain is from a study of T cell repertoires in cytomegalovirus infection. Study at large: Public TCR beta signatures were indicative of both CMV infection and a matching HLA type.

This clonotype was detected ten times or more. TCRdb re-called the reads through MiXCR, storing one row per CDR3 protein. The sample has fewer than 550,000 distinct CDR3 sequences, about 30% seen once. This CDR3 contains 14 residues. Trimming stripped 2 bases from V and 3 bases from J, with 8 bases between. Looked up from germline, CDR1 is SGHTA and CDR2 is FQGNSA. The sequence derives from a human donor in good health (CMV status not recorded). Some clones in this sample may be carry-over from other donors' samples. Sequencing was carried out using PBMCs. The chain has TRBV7-2 and TRBJ1-3; D is ambiguous. The DNA for the CDR3 is TGTGCCAGCAGCTTAACACAACGTGGAAACACCATATATTTT. As protein: CASSLTQRGNTIYF.